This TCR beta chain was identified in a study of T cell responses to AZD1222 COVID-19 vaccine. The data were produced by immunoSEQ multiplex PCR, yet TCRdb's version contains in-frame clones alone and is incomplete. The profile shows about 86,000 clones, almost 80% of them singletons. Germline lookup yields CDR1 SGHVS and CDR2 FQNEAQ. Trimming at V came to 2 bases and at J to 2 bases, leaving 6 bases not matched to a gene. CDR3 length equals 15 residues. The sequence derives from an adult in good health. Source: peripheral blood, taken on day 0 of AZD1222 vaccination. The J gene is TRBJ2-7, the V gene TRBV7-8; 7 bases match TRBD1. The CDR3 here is CASSLSEDRPYEQYF. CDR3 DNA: TGTGCCAGCAGCTTATCGGAGGACAGGCCCTACGAGCAGTACTTC. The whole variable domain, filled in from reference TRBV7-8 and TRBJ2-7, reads GAGVSQSPRYKVAKRGQDVALRCDPISGHVSLFWYQQALGQGPEFLTYFQNEAQLDKSGLPSDRFFAERPEGSVSTLKIQRTQQEDSAVYLCASSLSEDRPYEQYFGPGTRLTVT.